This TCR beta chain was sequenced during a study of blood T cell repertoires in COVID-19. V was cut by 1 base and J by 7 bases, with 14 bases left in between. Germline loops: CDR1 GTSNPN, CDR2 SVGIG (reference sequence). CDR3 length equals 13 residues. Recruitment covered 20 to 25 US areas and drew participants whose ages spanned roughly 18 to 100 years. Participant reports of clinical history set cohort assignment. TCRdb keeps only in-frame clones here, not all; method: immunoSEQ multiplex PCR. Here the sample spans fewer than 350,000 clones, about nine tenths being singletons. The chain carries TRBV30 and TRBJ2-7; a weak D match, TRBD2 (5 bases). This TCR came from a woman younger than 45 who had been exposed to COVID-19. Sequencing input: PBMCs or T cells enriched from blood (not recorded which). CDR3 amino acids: CAWSEGGSKEQYF. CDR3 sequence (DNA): TGTGCCTGGAGTGAGGGTGGGAGTAAAGAGCAGTACTTC.